The 27 T cell receptor beta chains listed next were all sequenced from one sample in a study of OX40 agonist ivuxolimab in advanced cancers. The protocol was immunoSEQ multiplex PCR, while the TCRdb copy is restricted to in-frame clones and leaves out a portion. The sample has about 69,000 clones; approximately 90% are singletons. The source was CD4+ or CD8+ T cells sorted from blood, collected in a trial of the OX40 agonist ivuxolimab. These receptors were collected from an adult with an advanced solid tumor such as melanoma, head and neck, liver or kidney cancer.

In its sample, this clone was seen once. The rearrangement uses TRBV7-9 and TRBJ2-1, with TRBD2 matching 14 bases. From germline, CDR1 is SEHNR and CDR2 FQNEAQ (reference sequence). The ends lost 4 bases at V and 6 bases at J; junction bases unmatched: 11. The CDR3 is 18 amino acids. The CDR3 loop is CASSSGLAGVNFFNEQFF. CDR3 nucleotide sequence: TGTGCCAGCAGCTCGGGACTAGCGGGAGTGAATTTTTTCAATGAGCAGTTCTTC.

The chain carries TRBV19 and TRBJ2-6, with unresolved D. The CDR3 length is 15 residues. From germline, CDR1 is LNHDA and CDR2 SQIVND (reference sequence). With 7 bases removed from V and 0 bases from J, the gap between germline ends came to 10 bases. CDR3: CASNLRRSGANVLTF. The CDR3 DNA sequence: TGTGCCAGTAACCTCAGGCGCTCTGGGGCCAACGTCCTGACTTTC.

J is TRBJ2-4 and V is TRBV27, with TRBD1 identical over 7 bases. In germline, CDR1 is MNHEY, CDR2 SMNVEV (reference sequence). The CDR3 runs 15 residues. J was trimmed by 7 bases and V by 5 bases; bases with no gene match: 11. CDR3: CASSPTFDRVNIQYF. DNA for the CDR3: TGTGCCAGCAGTCCGACCTTTGACAGGGTCAACATTCAGTACTTC.

The chain couples TRBV14 to TRBJ2-7; 10 bases are shared with TRBD2. The junction had 12 bases not matched to a gene; V was cut back by 2 bases and J by 5 bases. Germline assignment: CDR1 SGHDN and CDR2 FVKESK. The CDR3 covers 17 residues. The CDR3 DNA reads TGTGCCAGCAGCCAATCACTAGCGGGATTACCCGTCGACGAGCAGTACTTC. This gives the protein CASSQSLAGLPVDEQYF.

V gene TRBV6-6 combines with J gene TRBJ1-5, with 7 bases lining up with TRBD1. V trimming: 9 bases; J trimming: 7 bases; junction bases outside the gene matches: 15. CDR1 and CDR2 from the germline V gene are MNHNY and SVGAGI (reference sequence). The CDR3 loop spans 15 amino acids. The CDR3 reads CASSGGGTGTQPQHF. DNA for the CDR3: TGTGCCAGTTCAGGGGGGGGAACAGGGACCCAGCCCCAGCATTTT.

The chain carries TRBV5-4 and TRBJ2-7; no definite D call. The CDR3 is 13 residues long. V was shortened by 0 bases and J by 4 bases, with 8 bases between the two germline ends. Looked up from germline, CDR1 is SGHNT and CDR2 is YYREEE (reference sequence). In nucleotides, the CDR3 is TGTGCCAGCAGCTTGGAAGCCGGTTACGAGCAGTACTTC. Protein sequence: CASSLEAGYEQYF.

The chain carries TRBV9 and TRBJ2-2, with 7 bases matching TRBD1. This CDR3 comprises 17 residues. V trimming: 4 bases; J trimming: 2 bases; junction bases outside the gene matches: 11. From germline, CDR1 is SGDLS and CDR2 YYNGEE. CDR3 sequence (DNA): TGTGCCAGCAGCCATTATGGGACAGCGTTCAACACCGGGGAGCTGTTTTTT. Its translation is CASSHYGTAFNTGELFF.

The genes are TRBV27 and TRBJ2-2, with 14 nucleotides matching TRBD2. Trimming cost V 7 bases and J 6 bases; bases outside gene matches: 7. The CDR3 totals 16 residues. The germline CDR1 and CDR2 sequences are MNHEY and SMNVEV (reference sequence). The CDR3 spells CASKRPGLAGAGELFF. Written as DNA, the CDR3 is TGTGCCAGCAAACGCCCGGGACTAGCGGGAGCCGGGGAGCTGTTTTTT.

As DNA, the CDR3 is TGTGCCAGCAGCTTTAACATGGACACCGGGGAGCTGTTTTTT. Protein: CASSFNMDTGELFF. The chain joins TRBV7-9 to TRBJ2-2, with D uncertain. Trimming stripped 3 bases from V and 3 bases from J, with 8 bases between. The germline V gene encodes CDR1 SEHNR and CDR2 FQNEAQ (reference sequence). The CDR3 consists of 14 residues. The full variable domain, in which reference TRBV7-9 and TRBJ2-2 provide the parts outside the CDR3, is DTGVSQNPRHKITKRGQNVTFRCDPISEHNRLYWYRQTLGQGPEFLTYFQNEAQLEKSRLLSDRFSAERPKGSFSTLEIQRTEQGDSAMYLCASSFNMDTGELFFGEGSRLTVL.

The chain links TRBV5-6 to TRBJ2-5, with 10 positions matching TRBD1. CDR3 length equals 17 residues. V lost 3 bases and J lost 5; bases outside the gene matches: 13. Germline CDR1 is SGHDT and CDR2 is YYEEEE. Here the CDR3 DNA reads TGTGCCAGCAGCTCCACTCCCGACAGGGGGCGCCGGGAGACCCAGTACTTC. Translating gives CASSSTPDRGRRETQYF.

The V and J genes are TRBV6-1 and TRBJ2-3, with 12 bases fitting TRBD2. Per the germline V gene, CDR1 is MNHNS and CDR2 is SASEGT. V gave up 5 bases and J gave up 4 bases; unmatched junction bases: 4. The CDR3 runs to 15 residues. The CDR3: CASSRLAGVPDTQYF. The CDR3 DNA reads as TGTGCCAGCAGTCGACTAGCGGGAGTTCCAGATACGCAGTATTTT.

V usage is TRBV7-3 and J usage is TRBJ2-2, with a weak D call TRBD2 (7 bases). This CDR3 is 17 amino acids long. The germline V gene has CDR1 SGHTA and CDR2 FQGTGA. Trimming pared 5 bases from V and 0 bases from J, leaving 16 bases between. The CDR3 loop is CASSQGQRGANTGELFF. The CDR3 nucleotides read TGTGCCAGCAGCCAGGGGCAGCGGGGCGCGAACACCGGGGAGCTGTTTTTT.

In this sample, this clone turned up once. V usage is TRBV29-1 and J usage is TRBJ1-2; 7 nucleotides agree with TRBD1. Germline loops: CDR1 SQVTM, CDR2 ANQGSEA. Unmatched junction bases numbered 22, after V lost 8 bases and J lost 4 bases. The CDR3 covers 17 residues. CDR3 protein: CSTAGGAGGLLAYGYTF. CDR3 DNA sequence: TGCAGCACTGCAGGGGGGGCAGGGGGACTTCTTGCCTATGGCTACACCTTC.

There are a few counts of this clone. The chain combines TRBV14 with TRBJ1-5; D uncertain. The CDR3 is 15 residues long. Per the germline V gene, CDR1 is SGHDN and CDR2 is FVKESK. Trimming took 2 bases from V and 2 from J, leaving 10 bases between them. The chain's CDR3 is CASSQTITGNQPQHF. As DNA, the CDR3 is TGTGCCAGCAGCCAAACAATTACCGGCAATCAGCCCCAGCATTTT. The whole variable domain, filled in from reference TRBV14 and TRBJ1-5, reads EAGVTQFPSHSVIEKGQTVTLRCDPISGHDNLYWYRRVMGKEIKFLLHFVKESKQDESGMPNNRFLAERTGGTYSTLKVQPAELEDSGVYFCASSQTITGNQPQHFGDGTRLSIL.

This chain uses TRBV10-3 with TRBJ2-7, with D unresolved. CDR1 and CDR2 (germline): ENHRY, SYGVKD. The CDR3 length is 13 residues. V lost 2 bases and J 4 bases, leaving 9 bases between the germline ends. The CDR3: CAISESLGYEQYF. CDR3 nucleotide sequence: TGTGCCATCAGTGAGAGTTTAGGATACGAGCAGTACTTC.

The gene calls are TRBV6-5 and TRBJ2-7; 7 bases map to TRBD2. The length of the CDR3 is 13 residues. Trimming took 6 bases from V and 7 from J; bases not matched to a gene: 9. Germline V gives CDR1 MNHEY, CDR2 SVGAGI. CDR3 sequence (DNA): TGTGCCAGCAGGGGAGGGACCGGTCAAGAGCAGTACTTC. Its protein is CASRGGTGQEQYF.

This chain joins TRBV7-9 and TRBJ2-3, with D unresolved. Germline assignment: CDR1 SEHNR and CDR2 FQNEAQ (reference sequence). V lost 4 bases and J lost 2, with 7 bases in between. This CDR3 spans 13 amino acids. The CDR3 reads CASSWVATDTQYF. The CDR3 nucleotides are TGTGCCAGCAGCTGGGTGGCCACAGATACGCAGTATTTT. Filled out from reference TRBV7-9 and TRBJ2-3, the complete variable domain reads DTGVSQNPRHKITKRGQNVTFRCDPISEHNRLYWYRQTLGQGPEFLTYFQNEAQLEKSRLLSDRFSAERPKGSFSTLEIQRTEQGDSAMYLCASSWVATDTQYFGPGTRLTVL.

V usage is TRBV6-1 and J usage is TRBJ2-7; D is unclear. The CDR3 is made up of 11 amino acids. V lost 6 bases and J 3 bases, leaving 6 bases between the germline ends. CDR1 and CDR2 from the germline V gene are MNHNS and SASEGT. The DNA for the CDR3 is TGTGCCAGCAGCTCCCTCTACGAGCAGTACTTC. Encoded protein: CASSSLYEQYF.

J is TRBJ1-2 and V is TRBV9, with D possibly matching TRBD1 (5 bases). V shed 0 bases and J shed 5 bases, with 11 bases lying between them. The germline CDR1 and CDR2 sequences are SGDLS and YYNGEE. This CDR3 spans 14 amino acids. The DNA of the CDR3 is TGTGCCAGCAGCGTAGACCTTGGGGGGTATGGCTACACCTTC. This sequence encodes CASSVDLGGYGYTF. Together with reference TRBV9 and TRBJ1-2, the CDR3 gives the full variable domain: DSGVTQTPKHLITATGQRVTLRCSPRSGDLSVYWYQQSLDQGLQFLIQYYNGEERAKGNILERFSAQQFPDLHSELNLSSLELGDSALYFCASSVDLGGYGYTFGSGTRLTVV.

V usage is TRBV28 and J usage is TRBJ1-2, with TRBD1 identical over 12 bases. Trimming removed 6 bases from V and 8 bases from J; junction bases left unmatched: 7. CDR1 is MDHEN and CDR2 is SYDVKM in the germline V gene. The CDR3 consists of 14 residues. The CDR3 DNA follows: TGTGCCAGCAGAACGGGACAGGGGGCGCGGGGCTACACCTTC. Its protein is CASRTGQGARGYTF.

This rearrangement joins TRBV5-1 to TRBJ2-2; no firm D call. V was trimmed by 0 bases and J by 7 bases, leaving 10 bases between them. CDR3 length: 14 residues. Germline V lookup: CDR1 SGHRS, CDR2 YFSETQ. CDR3: CASSLETWGGELFF. The DNA for the CDR3 is TGCGCCAGCAGCTTGGAGACCTGGGGCGGGGAGCTGTTTTTT.

The V gene is TRBV2, the J gene TRBJ1-1; D uncertain. Germline V lookup: CDR1 SNHLY, CDR2 FYNNEI. The CDR3 sequence is 11 residues long. Trimming took off 5 bases at V and 11 bases at J, with 12 bases between the two ends. The CDR3 sequence: CASSSEVRAFF. CDR3 nucleotide sequence: TGTGCCAGCAGTTCTGAGGTTAGGGCTTTCTTT.

This chain connects TRBV27 to TRBJ2-7; 7 bases align to TRBD1. CDR3 length: 18 residues. In germline, CDR1 is MNHEY, CDR2 SMNVEV (reference sequence). After removal of 5 bases from V and 2 bases from J, the junction contained 18 bases not matched to a gene. CDR3 coding DNA: TGTGCCAGCAGTAGGGACAGAGGGACGGGTAGTAGGGCCTACGAGCAGTACTTC. The encoded protein is CASSRDRGTGSRAYEQYF.

The chain has TRBV9 and TRBJ1-4; D might be TRBD1 (5 bases). V was clipped by 4 bases and J by 5 bases, with 12 bases between them. This CDR3 has 14 residues. Per the germline V gene, CDR1 is SGDLS and CDR2 is YYNGEE. In nucleotides, the CDR3 is TGTGCCAGCAGCCCCCGCAGGGCCAATGAAAAACTGTTTTTT. This encodes CASSPRRANEKLFF.

The gene calls are TRBV27 and TRBJ1-5; perhaps TRBD1 as D (5 bases). This CDR3 has 16 residues. Germline CDR1 MNHEY, CDR2 SMNVEV (reference sequence). Trimming removed 4 bases at V and 2 bases at J, with 15 bases between. In DNA form, the CDR3 reads TGTGCCAGCAGTTCAAGGCAGGGTGTGGGCAATCAGCCCCAGCATTTT. Protein sequence: CASSSRQGVGNQPQHF.

This sequence joins TRBV19 and TRBJ1-1; 8 bases match TRBD1. Trimming took 5 bases from V and 4 from J; bases not matched to a gene: 9. The CDR3 totals 15 residues. Germline V lookup: CDR1 LNHDA, CDR2 SQIVND (reference sequence). The CDR3 region is CASSAGQGSPTEAFF. The CDR3 DNA reads TGTGCCAGTAGTGCCGGACAGGGCAGTCCCACTGAAGCTTTCTTT.

A single count supports this clone. The V gene is TRBV7-8, the J gene TRBJ2-7; D possibly corresponds to TRBD1 (7 bases). CDR1 is SGHVS, CDR2 FQNEAQ, per germline. Trimming removed 3 bases at V and 0 bases at J, with 15 bases between. The CDR3 consists of 16 residues. The CDR3 region is CASSLDSGGSSYEQYF. The CDR3 DNA is TGTGCCAGCAGCTTGGACTCAGGGGGGAGCTCCTACGAGCAGTACTTC.